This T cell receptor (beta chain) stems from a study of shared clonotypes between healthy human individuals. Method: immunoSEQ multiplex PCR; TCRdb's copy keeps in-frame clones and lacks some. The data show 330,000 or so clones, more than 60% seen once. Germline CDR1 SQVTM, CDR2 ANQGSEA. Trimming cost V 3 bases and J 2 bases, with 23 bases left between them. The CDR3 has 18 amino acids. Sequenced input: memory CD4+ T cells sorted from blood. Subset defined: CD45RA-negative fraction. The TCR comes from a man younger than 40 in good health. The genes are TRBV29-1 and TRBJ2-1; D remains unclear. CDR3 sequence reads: CSVDYSAPTRSAYNEQFF. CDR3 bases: TGCAGCGTTGACTACAGTGCCCCGACTCGAAGCGCCTACAATGAGCAGTTCTTC.